The T cell receptor beta chain described here comes from a study of T-cell memory formation after mild COVID-19. Study-level background: There were largely donor-specific TCR clusters.

In this sample, this clonotype turned up many times. Its antigen is still unknown. Study-level points and caveats: CM and EM subsets held most contracting CD4+ clones; EMRA held CD8+ ones. Unconfirmed was the SARS-CoV-2 specificity of second-wave clones that peaked on day 37.

With constant-segment primers, 5'RACE yielded cDNA libraries of TCR alpha and TCR beta that carried sample barcodes and UMIs. Using its own MiXCR run on the 5' RACE reads, TCRdb lists one record per CDR3 protein. The sample carries just under 150,000 distinct CDR3 sequences, 6% to 6.5% recorded once. The sequence was obtained from an adult woman who had mild COVID-19 (a few samples of this study predate the infection). Cell type and time point are not known. The sample taken for sequencing was PBMCs or a T cell subset sorted from them (not recorded which).

The CDR3 region is CASSTFSSGSVYNEQFF. The CDR3 coding sequence is TGTGCCAGCAGTACCTTCTCTAGCGGGAGTGTATACAATGAGCAGTTCTTC. The rearrangement uses TRBV12-3 or TRBV12-4 and TRBJ2-1, with 10 bases identical to TRBD2. Losses at the gene ends were 5 bases for V and 4 bases for J; bases not matched to a gene: 11. The length of the CDR3 is 17 residues.